The next 22 T cell receptor beta chains were all read from a single sample in a study of blood T cell repertoires in COVID-19. The method was immunoSEQ multiplex PCR; TCRdb's version includes in-frame clones alone and lacks a portion of them. The data contain 250,000 to 350,000 clones, roughly 87% of them seen just once; the ten biggest clones take up about 2.3%. Sequencing was carried out using peripheral blood. These receptors all stem from a young man with active or convalescent COVID-19.

This clone was counted a single time. V is TRBV11-3 and J is TRBJ2-1, with a possible D match to TRBD1 (5 bases). V was trimmed by 1 base and J by 10 bases, leaving 17 bases between them. The V gene's germline CDR1 is SGHNT and CDR2 YENEEA. The CDR3 is made up of 15 amino acids. CDR3 coding DNA: TGTGCCAGCAGCTTAGCTTCCGGTTCATCAGGGGAGCAGTTCTTC. This sequence encodes CASSLASGSSGEQFF.

The rearrangement uses TRBV18 and TRBJ1-3, with D possibly TRBD1 on 6 matching bases. Germline CDR1 reads KGHSH; CDR2 reads LQKENI. This CDR3 has 15 amino acids. Deletions cut 3 bases from V and 4 bases from J, with 13 bases between. CDR3 in DNA: TGTGCCAGCTCACCCGGGCAGGGGAACGGAAACACCATATATTTT. Its protein product is CASSPGQGNGNTIYF.

The chain employs TRBV5-4 and TRBJ2-2, with D maybe TRBD2 (5 bases). CDR3 length equals 14 residues. V was pared by 2 bases and J by 6 bases, with 11 bases between. The V gene's germline CDR1 is SGHNT and CDR2 YYREEE (reference sequence). The CDR3 spells CASSFWTASGELFF. CDR3 DNA: TGTGCCAGCAGCTTTTGGACTGCATCCGGGGAGCTGTTTTTT.

The chain uses TRBV7-6 and TRBJ1-3; D perhaps matches TRBD1 (6 bases). The germline V gene has CDR1 SGHVS and CDR2 FNYEAQ. V lost 1 base to trimming and J lost 0 bases, with 13 bases between them. The CDR3 runs 17 residues. CDR3 sequence (DNA): TGTGCCAGCAGCTTAGTGGGGGGGGCGAACTCTGGAAACACCATATATTTT. Translated, it gives CASSLVGGANSGNTIYF.

This rearrangement joins TRBV7-8 to TRBJ2-3; 15 nucleotides agree with TRBD2. Looked up from germline, CDR1 is SGHVS and CDR2 is FQNEAQ. This CDR3 spans 15 amino acids. The V segment lost 6 bases and the J segment 3 bases; nucleotides outside the gene matches: 1. CDR3 protein: CASSGTSGGTDTQYF. In DNA form, the CDR3 reads TGTGCCAGCAGTGGGACTAGCGGGGGGACAGATACGCAGTATTTT.

The rearrangement joins TRBV6-6 to TRBJ2-5; tentatively, D is TRBD2 (7 bases). V dropped 6 bases and J dropped 2 bases, with 16 bases sitting between them. The CDR3 sequence is 15 residues long. Germline V gives CDR1 MNHNY, CDR2 SVGAGI (reference sequence). CDR3 protein: CASRIGGGRQETQYF. DNA of the CDR3: TGTGCCAGCAGGATAGGCGGGGGCCGACAAGAGACCCAGTACTTC.

V gene TRBV9 combines with J gene TRBJ1-6, with a possible D match to TRBD1 (5 bases). The CDR3 has 14 residues. The germline V gene has CDR1 SGDLS and CDR2 YYNGEE. Trimming pared 3 bases from V and 5 bases from J, leaving 9 bases between. CDR3 residues: CASSGGLNNSPLHF. Written as DNA, the CDR3 is TGTGCCAGCAGCGGGGGACTGAATAATTCACCCCTCCACTTT.

The chain uses TRBV19 and TRBJ1-2, with D tentatively TRBD1 (6 bases). The CDR3 length is 12 residues. Trimming pared 5 bases from V and 4 bases from J, leaving 8 bases between. The germline V gene encodes CDR1 LNHDA and CDR2 SQIVND (reference sequence). The CDR3 reads CASSPTGYGYTF. The CDR3 region has the DNA TGTGCCAGTAGTCCGACAGGCTATGGCTACACCTTC.

As regards this clone: A junction end diverges from the germline sequence, so it may reflect a read error. Different DNA sequences within this sample yield the same CDR3. The chain recombines TRBV3-1 (or the pseudogene TRBV3-2) with TRBJ2-3; possibly TRBD1 for D (6 bases). Looked up from germline, CDR1 is LGHDT and CDR2 is YNNKEL (reference sequence). This CDR3 comprises 14 residues. CDR3 DNA sequence: TGTGCCAGCAGCCGCCTACAGGGTACAGATACACAGTATTTT. It codes for CASSRLQGTDTQYF.

The chain joins TRBV5-1 to TRBJ1-1; weak D call: TRBD1 (5 bases). Germline lookup yields CDR1 SGHRS and CDR2 YFSETQ. Trimming took off 4 bases at V and 5 bases at J, with 15 bases between the two ends. There are 14 residues in the CDR3. The CDR3, as DNA: TGCGCCAGCAGCGCGGGACCGTTGGGGACTGAAGCTTTCTTT. It codes for CASSAGPLGTEAFF.

The V call is TRBV5-1, the J call TRBJ2-1; the D gene is possibly TRBD2 (6 bases). Germline V gene data show CDR1 as SGHRS and CDR2 as YFSETQ. The CDR3 loop spans 15 amino acids. Trimming took 0 bases from V and 3 from J, leaving 10 bases between them. The CDR3 loop reads CASSLDPGDYNEQFF. The CDR3 DNA reads TGCGCCAGCAGCTTGGATCCGGGGGACTACAATGAGCAGTTCTTC.

DNA of the CDR3: TGTGCCATCAGTTCAGGGGCTGAAGCTTTCTTT. Its protein product is CAISSGAEAFF. The chain carries TRBV10-3 and TRBJ1-1; tentatively, D is TRBD1 (6 bases). The CDR3 has 11 residues. V was shortened by 5 bases and J by 6 bases, with 7 bases between the two germline ends. Germline V gene data show CDR1 as ENHRY and CDR2 as SYGVKD.

The chain is built from TRBV28 and TRBJ2-3; 7 bases fit TRBD2. There are 14 residues in the CDR3. Germline V CDR1 and CDR2: MDHEN, SYDVKM. V shed 6 bases and J 0 bases; nucleotides not matched to a gene: 3. For the CDR3, the DNA is TGTGCCAGCAGCCAGCGGGAAAGCACAGATACGCAGTATTTT. This translates into CASSQRESTDTQYF.

The chain combines TRBV3-1 (or the pseudogene TRBV3-2) with TRBJ2-3; perhaps TRBD2 as D (5 bases). V was shortened by 0 bases and J by 3 bases, with 13 bases between the two germline ends. CDR1 LGHDT and CDR2 YNNKEL come from the germline V gene (reference sequence). The length of the CDR3 is 16 residues. CDR3 sequence (DNA): TGTGCCAGCAGCCAAGATCGTGGGAGCTTGACAGATACGCAGTATTTT. The encoded protein is CASSQDRGSLTDTQYF.

The chain is built from TRBV5-5 and TRBJ1-1; D is undetermined. In germline, CDR1 is SGHKS, CDR2 YYEKEE (reference sequence). This CDR3 has 14 amino acids. The V and J ends lost 5 bases and 4 bases respectively, with 15 bases between them. The CDR3 loop reads CASRSHPSPTEAFF. The DNA for the CDR3 is TGTGCCAGCAGATCCCACCCGAGTCCCACTGAAGCTTTCTTT.

This clone was seen just once. The rearrangement links TRBV6-5 to TRBJ1-5, with D maybe TRBD1 (5 bases). Germline assignment: CDR1 MNHEY and CDR2 SVGAGI. Trimming took 6 bases from V and 3 from J, leaving 12 bases between them. The CDR3 has 14 residues. For the CDR3, the DNA is TGTGCCAGCAGCGCTGACAGTACCAATCAGCCCCAGCATTTT. It specifies CASSADSTNQPQHF.

The chain is built from TRBV3-1 (or the pseudogene TRBV3-2) and TRBJ1-2; 7 bases are shared with TRBD1. Germline loops: CDR1 LGHDT, CDR2 YNNKEL (reference sequence). This CDR3 contains 15 residues. V dropped 4 bases and J dropped 2; count of bases not matched to a gene: 7. For the CDR3, the DNA is TGTGCCAGCAGCCCTCGGACAGGAGAGAACTATGGCTACACCTTC. Translated, it gives CASSPRTGENYGYTF.

The chain joins TRBV4-1 to TRBJ2-2, with 8 bases that match TRBD2. The germline gives CDR1 MGHRA, CDR2 YSYEKL. J was trimmed by 3 bases and V by 1 base; bases with no gene match: 7. This CDR3 spans 17 amino acids. Here the CDR3 DNA reads TGCGCCAGCAGCCAAGCGTTAGCGGGGCGCTACACCGGGGAGCTGTTTTTT. Its protein is CASSQALAGRYTGELFF.

Here the CDR3 DNA reads TGTGCCAGCAGTTTTTCAGGGTTGGAGACCCAGTACTTC. Its translation: CASSFSGLETQYF. V usage is TRBV28 and J usage is TRBJ2-5, with D possibly being TRBD1 (5 bases). Per germline, CDR1 MDHEN and CDR2 SYDVKM. V gave up 3 bases and J gave up 5 bases, with 10 bases separating them. CDR3 length: 13 amino acids.

As DNA, the CDR3 is TGTGCCAGTAGTATTTCGGGGACAGGGGCTAATGAGCAGTTCTTC. It specifies CASSISGTGANEQFF. This sequence joins TRBV19 and TRBJ2-1, with TRBD1 identical over 10 bases. Trimming at V came to 3 bases and at J to 7 bases, leaving 6 bases not matched to a gene. Germline V gene sequence: CDR1 LNHDA, CDR2 SQIVND (reference sequence). The CDR3 is made up of 15 amino acids. Using reference TRBV19 and TRBJ2-1 for the parts outside the CDR3, the full variable domain is DGGITQSPKYLFRKEGQNVTLSCEQNLNHDAMYWYRQDPGQGLRLIYYSQIVNDFQKGDIAEGYSVSREKKESFPLTVTSAQKNPTAFYLCASSISGTGANEQFFGPGTRLTVL.

This clone was seen just once. The gene calls are TRBV4-1 and TRBJ2-7; 8 bases match TRBD2. V shed 4 bases, J shed 4 bases, and the junction held 9 bases outside the gene matches. The germline CDR1 and CDR2 sequences are MGHRA and YSYEKL. The CDR3 loop spans 15 amino acids. CDR3 nucleotide sequence: TGCGCCAGCAGCCTACGTGGAGCGGGAGAGTACGAGCAGTACTTC. It translates to CASSLRGAGEYEQYF.

The V and J genes are TRBV27 and TRBJ2-5; 7 nucleotides agree with TRBD1. Germline assignment: CDR1 MNHEY and CDR2 SMNVEV (reference sequence). This CDR3 is built from 15 residues. J was trimmed by 5 bases and V by 3 bases; bases with no gene match: 9. CDR3 sequence (DNA): TGTGCCAGCAGTTTCCCCTTAGGGGGCGATGAGACCCAGTACTTC. Its protein is CASSFPLGGDETQYF.